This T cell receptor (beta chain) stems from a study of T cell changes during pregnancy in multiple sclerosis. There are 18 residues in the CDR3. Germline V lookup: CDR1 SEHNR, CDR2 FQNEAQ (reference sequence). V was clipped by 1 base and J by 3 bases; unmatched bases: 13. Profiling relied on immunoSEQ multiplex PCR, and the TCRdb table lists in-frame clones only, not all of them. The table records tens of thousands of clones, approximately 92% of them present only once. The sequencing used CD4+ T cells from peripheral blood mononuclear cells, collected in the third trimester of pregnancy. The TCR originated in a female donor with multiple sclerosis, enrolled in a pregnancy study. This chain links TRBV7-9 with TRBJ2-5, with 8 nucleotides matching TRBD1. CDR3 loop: CASSLGTGNYRSEETQYF. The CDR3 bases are TGTGCCAGCAGCTTAGGGACAGGGAACTACCGCTCTGAAGAGACCCAGTACTTC.